This TCR beta chain was found in a study of type 1 regulatory T cells. MiXCR, run by TCRdb on the reads, gives a single entry per CDR3 protein. Of about 65,000 distinct CDR3 sequences in the sample, around 49% were seen once. As regards this clonotype: The antigen is unknown.

The specimen was cultured non-Tr1 T cells, either the whole culture or a sorted T cell fraction (not recorded which). The source of this sequence is a human donor in good health.

The CDR3 here is CASSLSGGTSGGYEQYF. In DNA, the CDR3 is TGTGCCAGCAGCTTAAGTGGGGGGACTAGCGGGGGCTACGAGCAGTACTTC. V usage is TRBV7-2 and J usage is TRBJ2-7; 14 positions agree with TRBD2. The V gene end was trimmed by 2 bases and the J gene end by 3 bases; junction bases not matched to a gene: 6. Germline V gene lookup returns CDR1 SGHTA and CDR2 FQGNSA. This CDR3 comprises 17 residues.